This TCR beta chain appears in the sequencing data of a study of T-cell memory formation after mild COVID-19. Study-level background: There were largely donor-specific TCR clusters. Whole-study findings and limits: That cross-reactive memory joined was suggested by some responding clones appearing in pre-infection memory. Clones from the second wave (peaking day 37) had unconfirmed SARS-CoV-2 specificity. Clones that contracted clustered mainly in CM and EM if CD4+ and in EMRA if CD8+.

CDR1 and CDR2 (germline): LNHNV, YYDKDF (reference sequence). V lost 0 bases and J lost 3, with 12 bases in between. There are 15 residues in the CDR3. TCRdb re-derived calls from the 5' RACE reads in MiXCR, one entry per CDR3 protein. The repertoire consists of 470,000 or so distinct CDR3 sequences, with roughly 23% occurring once and the leading ten covering around 12%. This clonotype occurred a few times. The target antigen is unknown. The rearrangement joins TRBV15 to TRBJ2-7; TRBD1 is a possible D gene (6 bases). The source material was PBMCs or a T cell subset sorted from them (not recorded which). The receptor was isolated from an adult woman who had mild COVID-19 (a few samples of this study predate the infection). Cell type and time point are not known. In DNA, the CDR3 is TGTGCCACCAGCAGAGACCAGGGGTCCCGCTACGAGCAGTACTTC. Protein: CATSRDQGSRYEQYF. The variable domain in full, completed from reference TRBV15 and TRBJ2-7, reads DAMVIQNPRYQVTQFGKPVTLSCSQTLNHNVMYWYQQKSSQAPKLLFHYYDKDFNNEADTPDNFQSRRPNTSFCFLDIRSPGLGDTAMYLCATSRDQGSRYEQYFGPGTRLTVT.